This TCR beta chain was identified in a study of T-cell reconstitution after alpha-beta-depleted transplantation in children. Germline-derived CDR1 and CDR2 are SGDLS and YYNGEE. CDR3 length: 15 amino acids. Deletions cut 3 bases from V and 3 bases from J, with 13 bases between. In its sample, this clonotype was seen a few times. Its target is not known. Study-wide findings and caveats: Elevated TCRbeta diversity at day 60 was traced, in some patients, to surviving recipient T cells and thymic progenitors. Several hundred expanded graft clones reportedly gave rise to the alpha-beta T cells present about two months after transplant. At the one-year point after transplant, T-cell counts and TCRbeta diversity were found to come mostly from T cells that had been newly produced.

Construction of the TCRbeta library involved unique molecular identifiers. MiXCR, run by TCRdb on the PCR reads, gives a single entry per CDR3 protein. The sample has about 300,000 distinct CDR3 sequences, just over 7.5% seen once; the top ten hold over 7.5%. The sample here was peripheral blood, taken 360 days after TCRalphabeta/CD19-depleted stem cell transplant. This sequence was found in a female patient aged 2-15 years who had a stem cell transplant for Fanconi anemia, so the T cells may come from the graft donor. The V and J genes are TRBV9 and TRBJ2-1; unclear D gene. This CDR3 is CASSGGAPIYNEQFF. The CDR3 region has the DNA TGTGCCAGCAGCGGCGGCGCCCCCATCTACAATGAGCAGTTCTTC.